The rows below give T cell receptor beta chains drawn from one sample of a study of PD-1 blockade in classical Hodgkin lymphoma. Measured with immunoSEQ multiplex PCR; TCRdb has only the in-frame clones, and not every one. Among roughly 50,000 clones listed, roughly 90% were seen once. The sequencing used peripheral blood mononuclear cells (PBMCs), collected before the fourth cycle of nivolumab. These receptors came from a human donor with classical Hodgkin lymphoma. The CDR3 runs from the conserved cysteine through the conserved F or W. The order of the fields is clone size, D gene, V gene, CDR3 length, J gene, CDR3 protein, CDR3 DNA. The D gene is left open where the match is weak. The listing skips clone size in some rows; elsewhere it reads once, few, many or a size class.

.	.	TRBV5-1	14	TRBJ1-1	CASSLSQGPTEAFF	TGCGCCAGCAGCTTGTCCCAGGGACCCACTGAAGCTTTCTTT
.	.	TRBV14	15	TRBJ2-7	CASSQFTGGVYEQYF	TGTGCCAGCAGCCAATTTACAGGGGGGGTCTACGAGCAGTACTTC
.	.	TRBV9	16	TRBJ2-1	CASSISRDFQYNEQFF	TGTGCCAGCAGCATTAGCCGGGACTTCCAATACAATGAGCAGTTCTTC
.	.	TRBV5-4	14	TRBJ1-2	CASSLGPNFYGYTF	TGTGCCAGCAGCTTAGGACCGAACTTCTATGGCTACACCTTC
.	.	TRBV14	14	TRBJ1-1	CASSQLLDVAEAFF	TGTGCCAGCAGCCAGCTCCTTGACGTAGCGGAAGCTTTCTTT
.	TRBD1	TRBV5-1	13	TRBJ2-7	CASSSGQFYEQYF	TGCGCCAGCAGCTCGGGACAGTTCTACGAGCAGTACTTC
.	TRBD1	TRBV10-3	14	TRBJ1-5	CAISEPKGAKPQHF	TGTGCCATCAGTGAGCCAAAGGGGGCAAAGCCCCAGCATTTT
.	TRBD1	TRBV15	16	TRBJ2-3	CATSREGTGVRDTQYF	TGTGCCACCAGCAGAGAAGGGACAGGGGTGAGGGATACGCAGTATTTT
.	.	TRBV30	12	TRBJ1-4	CARGAVGEKLFF	TGTGCCCGGGGGGCAGTCGGGGAAAAACTGTTTTTT
.	.	TRBV10-3	14	TRBJ2-7	CAISGSSGHYEQYF	TGTGCCATCAGTGGATCCAGCGGCCACTACGAGCAGTACTTC
.	.	TRBV10-3	14	TRBJ1-1	CAIRDSLILKEAFF	TGTGCCATCCGCGACAGCCTTATACTAAAAGAAGCTTTCTTT
.	.	TRBV30	14	TRBJ2-5	CAWSVRGEAETQYF	TGTGCCTGGAGTGTTAGGGGGGAGGCGGAGACCCAGTACTTC
.	TRBD2	TRBV19	15	TRBJ2-2	CASMAGGPHPGELFF	TGTGCCAGTATGGCGGGAGGGCCACACCCCGGGGAGCTGTTTTTT
.	.	TRBV19	14	TRBJ2-1	CASSIGGSYNEQFF	TGTGCCAGTAGTATAGGGGGATCTTACAATGAGCAGTTCTTC
.	.	TRBV2	14	TRBJ1-5	CASRATGLRQPQHF	TGTGCCAGCAGGGCAACAGGGTTAAGGCAGCCCCAGCATTTT
.	.	TRBV19	15	TRBJ1-5	CASSIEGAANQPQHF	TGTGCCAGTAGTATAGAGGGGGCGGCAAATCAGCCCCAGCATTTT
.	.	TRBV7-3	15	TRBJ1-1	CASSLGRPGEAEAFF	TGTGCCAGCAGCTTAGGCCGCCCAGGGGAGGCTGAAGCTTTCTTT
.	TRBD1	TRBV6-1	13	TRBJ1-3	CASTSGGRNTIYF	TGTGCCAGCACCTCAGGGGGGCGAAACACCATATATTTT
.	.	TRBV6-6	14	TRBJ2-1	CASSSSSSYNEQFF	TGTGCCAGCAGTTCATCTAGCTCCTACAATGAGCAGTTCTTC
few	.	TRBV7-9	17	TRBJ1-5	CASSPFDSSHSNQPQHF	TGTGCCAGCAGCCCATTTGACAGCAGTCATAGCAATCAGCCCCAGCATTTT
.	.	TRBV25-1	15	TRBJ1-2	CASSDQVRPNYGYTF	TGTGCCAGCAGTGATCAAGTCAGGCCTAACTATGGCTACACCTTC
.	TRBD2	TRBV11-3	17	TRBJ2-4	CASSREVGLRGGWIQYF	TGTGCCAGCAGCCGCGAAGTCGGTTTGCGGGGGGGTTGGATTCAGTACTTC
.	TRBD1	TRBV10-3	14	TRBJ2-7	CAITQGTASYEQYF	TGTGCCATCACACAAGGGACAGCCTCCTACGAGCAGTACTTC
medium-sized	.	TRBV27	12	TRBJ1-1	CASRVGNTEAFF	TGTGCCAGTCGGGTTGGGAACACTGAAGCTTTCTTT
.	.	TRBV6-6	15	TRBJ1-3	CASSYSNREYNTIYF	TGTGCCAGCAGTTACTCGAACAGGGAATACAACACCATATATTTT
.	.	TRBV6-1	13	TRBJ2-7	CASSVPVSYEQYF	TGTGCCAGCAGTGTACCCGTCTCCTACGAGCAGTACTTC
.	TRBD2	TRBV7-9	19	TRBJ2-4	CASSLGISGRSARVDIQYF	TGTGCCAGCAGCTTAGGGATTAGCGGGAGATCGGCCCGCGTGGACATTCAGTACTTC
.	TRBD1	TRBV4-2	14	TRBJ1-2	CASSRRQGSDGYTF	TGTGCCAGCAGCCGCAGACAGGGTTCGGATGGCTACACCTTC
.	TRBD1	TRBV19	15	TRBJ1-1	CASSPLTGMGTEAFF	TGTGCCAGTAGTCCCCTGACAGGGATGGGCACTGAAGCTTTCTTT
.	.	TRBV5-5	17	TRBJ1-1	CASGRLSSWHMNTEAFF	TGTGCCAGCGGCCGACTCTCCTCTTGGCACATGAACACTGAAGCTTTCTTT
few	.	TRBV10-3	13	TRBJ1-1	CAIGAGIRTEAFF	TGTGCCATCGGGGCAGGGATACGGACTGAAGCTTTCTTT
once	TRBD2	TRBV6-4	15	TRBJ2-3	CASSDSAGGADTQYF	TGTGCCAGCAGTGACTCGGCGGGAGGCGCAGATACGCAGTATTTT
once	TRBD1	TRBV2	12	TRBJ1-2	CASTSTGSGYTF	TGTGCCAGCACTTCGACAGGGAGCGGCTACACCTTC
.	.	TRBV11-3	14	TRBJ1-2	CASSNGNLNYGYTF	TGTGCCAGCAGCAACGGGAACTTAAACTATGGCTACACCTTC
few	.	TRBV6-1	14	TRBJ1-1	CASSEAFAFSEAFF	TGTGCCAGCAGTGAAGCATTCGCGTTCAGTGAAGCTTTCTTT
.	TRBD2	TRBV7-9	14	TRBJ2-7	CASSARLATYEQYF	TGTGCCAGCAGCGCAAGACTAGCCACCTACGAGCAGTACTTC
.	.	TRBV15	13	TRBJ2-3	CATSRRVADTQYF	TGTGCCACCAGCAGGAGAGTCGCCGATACGCAGTATTTT
.	TRBD1	TRBV5-1	14	TRBJ2-7	CASSWDSSPYEQYF	TGCGCCAGCAGCTGGGACAGCAGCCCCTACGAGCAGTACTTC
.	.	TRBV4-1	15	TRBJ2-1	CASSRGSSSYNEQFF	TGCGCCAGCAGCCGCGGATCTAGCTCCTACAATGAGCAGTTCTTC
.	TRBD1	TRBV6-6	14	TRBJ2-7	CASRKGLGGAEQYF	TGTGCCAGCAGAAAGGGTCTAGGGGGCGCCGAGCAGTACTTC
.	.	TRBV19	15	TRBJ2-7	CASSPRGASSYEQYF	TGTGCCAGTAGTCCCCGTGGGGCGAGCTCCTACGAGCAGTACTTC
.	TRBD2	TRBV28	15	TRBJ2-7	CASSLDPGGGYEQYF	TGTGCCAGCAGCTTGGATCCGGGAGGCGGGTACGAGCAGTACTTC
.	.	TRBV10-3	12	TRBJ1-3	CAIGGSGNTIYF	TGTGCCATAGGGGGCTCTGGAAACACCATATATTTT
medium-sized	TRBD1	TRBV15	17	TRBJ1-2	CATSSAGTGEIKDGYTF	TGTGCCACCAGCAGCGCCGGAACAGGGGAAATTAAGGATGGCTACACCTTC
once	.	TRBV5-6	14	TRBJ2-7	CASSLAGPPGEQYF	TGTGCCAGCAGCTTGGCAGGCCCCCCGGGGGAGCAGTACTTC
.	.	TRBV19	15	TRBJ2-7	CASSMRRDTSYEQYF	TGTGCCAGTAGTATGCGCCGAGACACATCCTACGAGCAGTACTTC
.	TRBD2	TRBV7-8	16	TRBJ2-1	CASSSIAGGAYNEQFF	TGTGCCAGCAGCTCGATAGCGGGAGGGGCTTACAATGAGCAGTTCTTC
.	.	TRBV6-5	13	TRBJ2-7	CASSTLQVHEQYF	TGTGCCAGCAGTACCCTCCAGGTCCACGAGCAGTACTTC
.	TRBD1	TRBV4-1	15	TRBJ2-7	CASSQPGQGSYEQYF	TGCGCCAGCAGCCAACCGGGACAGGGTTCCTACGAGCAGTACTTC
.	.	TRBV10-1	15	TRBJ2-7	CASSESPGSIHEQYF	TGCGCCAGCAGTGAGTCCCCAGGGAGCATCCACGAGCAGTACTTC
.	.	TRBV6-5	13	TRBJ1-5	CASKRDSNQPQHF	TGTGCCAGCAAACGGGATAGCAATCAGCCCCAGCATTTT
once	.	TRBV6-6	15	TRBJ2-7	CASSLSGYLLYEQYF	TGTGCCAGCAGCCTTAGCGGCTACCTCCTCTACGAGCAGTACTTC
few	.	TRBV30	15	TRBJ1-3	CAWRRVTRPGNTIYF	TGTGCCTGGAGGAGGGTTACCCGGCCCGGAAACACCATATATTTT